The 28 T cell receptor beta chains below come from one sample, sequenced in a study of identical twins. A single record per CDR3 protein comes from TCRdb applying MiXCR to the 5' RACE reads. The profile shows more than 1.5 million distinct CDR3 sequences, 32% of them singletons. The sample was cord blood. All receptors derive from a newborn girl in good health.

This clonotype has more than one count but fewer than ten. The V call is TRBV13, the J call TRBJ2-5, with 14 bases identical to TRBD2. This CDR3 contains 16 residues. V shed 5 bases, J shed 5 bases, and the junction held 7 bases outside the gene matches. Germline assignment: CDR1 PRHDT and CDR2 FYEKMQ (reference sequence). CDR3 bases: TGTGCCAGCAGCGGGGCGACTAGCGGGGGGGAGGAGACCCAGTACTTC. The encoded protein is CASSGATSGGEETQYF.

This chain connects TRBV20-1 to TRBJ2-3; unclear D gene. CDR1 is DFQATT and CDR2 is SNEGSKA in the germline V gene (reference sequence). The CDR3 is made up of 15 amino acids. V gave up 3 bases and J gave up 6 bases, with 19 bases separating them. The CDR3 is CSAREASVRADTQYF. For the CDR3, the DNA is TGCAGTGCTAGGGAAGCGTCGGTGCGAGCGGATACGCAGTATTTT.

At least ten counts were recorded for this clonotype. V gene TRBV27 combines with J gene TRBJ1-5, with a possible D match to TRBD1 (5 bases). The CDR3 loop spans 13 amino acids. V gave up 6 bases and J gave up 1 base, with 7 bases separating them. The germline gives CDR1 MNHEY, CDR2 SMNVEV (reference sequence). CDR3: CASSWGSNQPQHF. For the CDR3, the DNA is TGTGCCAGCAGCTGGGGGAGCAATCAGCCCCAGCATTTT.

V and J are TRBV28 and TRBJ2-1; D may be TRBD2 (6 bases). V was cut by 2 bases and J by 10 bases, with 15 bases left in between. CDR3 size: 14 residues. Germline CDR1 reads MDHEN; CDR2 reads SYDVKM. CDR3 residues: CASSLLWGRTEQFF. CDR3 nucleotide sequence: TGTGCCAGCAGTTTACTATGGGGGAGGACAGAGCAGTTCTTC.

The chain links TRBV10-3 to TRBJ1-5, with D maybe TRBD1 (6 bases). V lost 10 bases, J lost 2 bases, and 18 bases lay in between. The CDR3 has 15 amino acids. CDR1 is ENHRY, CDR2 SYGVKD, per germline. The CDR3: CASQLGGQGNQPQHF. The CDR3 region has the DNA TGTGCCAGCCAACTTGGGGGGCAGGGCAATCAGCCCCAGCATTTT.

This clonotype was counted between two and nine times. The chain joins TRBV12-3 or TRBV12-4 to TRBJ2-2, with 8 bases aligning to TRBD2. The CDR3 runs 15 residues. Trimming removed 6 bases from V and 6 bases from J; junction bases left unmatched: 9. The CDR3 sequence: CASSLPERGSGELFF. Here the CDR3 DNA reads TGTGCCAGCAGCCTTCCTGAGCGGGGGTCCGGGGAGCTGTTTTTT.

The V gene is TRBV12-3 or TRBV12-4, the J gene TRBJ1-1; D is uncertain. The CDR3 has 13 amino acids. Trimming removed 1 base from V and 8 bases from J, with 11 bases in between. CDR3 in amino acids: CASSLGPTTEAFF. CDR3 bases: TGTGCCAGCAGTTTAGGGCCCACCACGGAAGCTTTCTTT.

This clonotype has a handful of counts. V and J are TRBV20-1 and TRBJ2-7; no clear D gene. The last part of the DNA fits TRBJ2-5 better; the J call may be wrong. The CDR3 length is 15 residues. Germline-derived CDR1 and CDR2 are DFQATT and SNEGSKA (reference sequence). The CDR3 sequence: CSARISGVLIGTQYF. The CDR3 nucleotides read TGCAGTGCTAGGATTAGTGGGGTCTTAATAGGGACCCAGTACTTC.

A few counts support this clonotype. The chain joins TRBV14 to TRBJ2-1, with 9 bases aligning to TRBD2. The CDR3 extends over 16 amino acids. The V segment lost 2 bases and the J segment 7 bases; nucleotides outside the gene matches: 9. Germline V gene sequence: CDR1 SGHDN, CDR2 FVKESK. For the CDR3, the DNA is TGTGCCAGCAGCCAAAAAAGGGGAGCGGGAGGAAATGAGCAGTTCTTC. It encodes CASSQKRGAGGNEQFF.

The chain joins TRBV7-6 to TRBJ1-5, with unresolved D. Germline lookup yields CDR1 SGHVS and CDR2 FNYEAQ. V was pared by 3 bases and J by 7 bases, with 10 bases between. This CDR3 contains 13 residues. CDR3 nucleotide sequence: TGTGCCAGCAGCTTTAATAAGGACCAGCCCCAGCATTTT. Its translation is CASSFNKDQPQHF.

The rearrangement joins TRBV29-1 to TRBJ2-7; 9 bases line up with TRBD1. Germline CDR1 SQVTM, CDR2 ANQGSEA. Losses at the gene ends were 4 bases for V and 4 bases for J; bases not matched to a gene: 5. The CDR3 totals 13 residues. DNA for the CDR3: TGCAGCGTTGGCTTCGGGACAGGGTACGAGCAGTACTTC. Its protein is CSVGFGTGYEQYF.

The chain recombines TRBV12-3 or TRBV12-4 with TRBJ2-3; D is ambiguous. CDR3 size: 14 residues. The V end lost 1 base, the J end lost 15 bases, and 20 bases lay between the germline ends. CDR3 protein: CASSLGARPDTEYF. The CDR3 bases are TGTGCCAGCAGTTTAGGGGCCAGACCAGATACGGAATATTTT.

The chain joins TRBV7-8 to TRBJ1-4; D might be TRBD1 (5 bases). The CDR3 is 14 residues long. V was shortened by 5 bases and J by 8 bases, with 15 bases between the two germline ends. The V gene's germline CDR1 is SGHVS and CDR2 FQNEAQ. This CDR3 reads CASSQPGWEEKLFF. The CDR3 DNA sequence: TGTGCCAGCAGCCAACCAGGGTGGGAGGAAAAACTGTTTTTT.

This clonotype occurred once. At one end, the junction sequence differs from germline, possibly due to a read error. This chain uses TRBV20-1 with TRBJ1-2; TRBD1 aligns across 8 bases. Germline assignment: CDR1 DFQATT and CDR2 SNEGSKA (reference sequence). The CDR3 has 14 residues. The CDR3 nucleotides are TGCGGTGCTAAGACAGGGGTCTTTAACTATGGCTACACCTTC. Translation: CGAKTGVFNYGYTF.

This clonotype has a single count. The rearrangement links TRBV12-3 or TRBV12-4 to TRBJ2-3; TRBD2 agrees at 9 bases. The CDR3 is 16 residues long. V lost 7 bases to trimming and J lost 3 bases; unmatched junction nucleotides: 11. CDR3: CASITLAGTTTDTQYF. The CDR3 DNA is TGTGCCAGCATTACGCTAGCGGGGACAACGACAGATACGCAGTATTTT.

The chain couples TRBV3-1 to TRBJ2-2; D is unresolved. Trimming shortened V by 2 bases and J by 6 bases, and 16 bases separated the two germline ends. Per the germline V gene, CDR1 is LGHDT and CDR2 is YNNKEL (reference sequence). The CDR3 is made up of 16 amino acids. The CDR3 coding sequence is TGTGCCAGCAGCCAACCCAGTGGATTAAGTTCCGGGGAGCTGTTTTTT. This translates into CASSQPSGLSSGELFF.

This sequence joins TRBV5-1 and TRBJ2-3; D uncertain. The length of the CDR3 is 15 residues. Trimming left V 5 bases short and J 10 bases short, with 23 bases between. Germline-derived CDR1 and CDR2 are SGHRS and YFSETQ. In nucleotides, the CDR3 is TGCGCCAGCAGTTCGGGCTCCTTTCCTTTCCCTGCGCAGTATTTT. Protein: CASSSGSFPFPAQYF.

CDR3 sequence reads: CASSLARQAPADTQYF. CDR3 in DNA: TGTGCCAGCAGTTTAGCTCGACAGGCCCCCGCAGATACGCAGTATTTT. This chain joins TRBV12-3 or TRBV12-4 and TRBJ2-3; perhaps TRBD1 as D (6 bases). This CDR3 has 16 amino acids. The ends were cut back, 0 bases at V and 4 bases at J, with 14 bases in the middle.

The chain is built from TRBV6-5 and TRBJ1-2, with D tentatively TRBD1 (5 bases). This CDR3 has 14 residues. Trimming pared 0 bases from V and 8 bases from J, leaving 13 bases between. Germline values: CDR1 MNHEY, CDR2 SVGAGI. The CDR3 DNA is TGTGCCAGCAGTTACTCGATGACAGTCTACGGCTACACCTTC. Its protein is CASSYSMTVYGYTF.

This chain links TRBV20-1 with TRBJ2-1; D is perhaps TRBD2 (7 bases). This CDR3 has 14 amino acids. The ends were cut back, 2 bases at V and 3 bases at J, with 11 bases in the middle. Germline CDR1 and CDR2: DFQATT and SNEGSKA (reference sequence). CDR3 sequence (DNA): TGCAGTGCTAGAAGGGGGGGAGACTACAATGAGCAGTTCTTC. Protein product: CSARRGGDYNEQFF.

This clonotype was seen a few times. The rearrangement uses TRBV12-3 or TRBV12-4 and TRBJ1-5; no reliable D call. V lost 3 bases, J lost 10 bases, and 10 bases lay in between. This CDR3 is built from 12 residues. Here the CDR3 reads CASSFEGPPQHF. The CDR3 DNA sequence: TGTGCCAGCAGTTTCGAGGGCCCCCCCCAGCATTTT.

This clonotype was observed a handful of times. This chain joins TRBV5-1 and TRBJ2-5; 7 bases agree with TRBD1. With the DNA end fitting TRBJ2-7 better, the J assignment may be wrong. This CDR3 is built from 14 residues. Germline V lookup: CDR1 SGHRS, CDR2 YFSETQ. In DNA, the CDR3 is TGCGCCAGCAGCTTGGGACAGGGATGGCACGAGCAGTACTTC. Translation: CASSLGQGWHEQYF.

The chain uses TRBV4-2 and TRBJ2-3; D unresolved. Trimming stripped 0 bases from V and 0 bases from J, with 10 bases between. Germline V gene sequence: CDR1 LGHNA, CDR2 YNFKEQ. CDR3 length: 16 residues. Written as DNA, the CDR3 is TGTGCCAGCAGCCAAGATACCCAAGGGAGCACAGATACGCAGTATTTT. It is translated as CASSQDTQGSTDTQYF.

The chain links TRBV5-1 to TRBJ2-5; 14 bases are shared with TRBD2. The J call could be wrong; TRBJ2-7 is a better fit for the DNA end. CDR1 and CDR2 (germline): SGHRS, YFSETQ. There are 15 residues in the CDR3. This chain's CDR3 is CASSVRTSGRYEQYF. CDR3 nucleotides: TGCGCCAGCAGCGTCCGGACTAGCGGGAGGTACGAGCAGTACTTC.

This clonotype is a singleton in its sample. In nucleotides, the CDR3 is TGTGCCAGCAGCCAAATTAGTTTTCTAGGACCGAACACCGGGGAGCTGTTTTTT. Protein: CASSQISFLGPNTGELFF. The gene calls are TRBV4-2 and TRBJ2-2; D is unresolved. The CDR3 length is 18 residues. CDR1 and CDR2 from the germline V gene are LGHNA and YNFKEQ. The V gene lost 2 bases and the J gene lost 0 bases, with 16 bases spanning the gap.

The chain couples TRBV5-6 to TRBJ2-1; a weak D match, TRBD1 (7 bases). TRBJ2-7 explains the end of the DNA better; the J call may be wrong. Germline CDR1 reads SGHDT; CDR2 reads YYEEEE. There are 16 residues in the CDR3. Written as DNA, the CDR3 is TGTGCCAGCAGCTTGGCCCCAGGGGGGAGGAACAATGAGCAGTACTTC. This encodes CASSLAPGGRNNEQYF.

CDR3 nucleotide sequence: TGTGCCAGCAGGGATGGAACAGGGCAGTTCGGGAATGAGCAGTACTTC. It encodes CASRDGTGQFGNEQYF. This sequence joins TRBV2 and TRBJ2-7; D might be TRBD1 (6 bases). Trimming stripped 6 bases from V and 7 bases from J, with 25 bases between. This CDR3 is 16 amino acids long. Germline CDR1 SNHLY, CDR2 FYNNEI.

This clonotype was seen a handful of times. The V gene is TRBV12-3 or TRBV12-4, the J gene TRBJ1-1; TRBD1 might be the D (5 bases). This CDR3 is 16 amino acids long. V dropped 7 bases and J dropped 1 base, with 19 bases sitting between them. In DNA, the CDR3 is TGTGCCAGCATCAATCTCCCAGGGCGGAGGAACACTGAAGCTTTCTTT. It specifies CASINLPGRRNTEAFF.